A single sample gave rise to the 24 T cell receptor beta chains below, sequenced in a study of blood T cell repertoires in COVID-19. The method was immunoSEQ multiplex PCR; TCRdb's version includes in-frame clones alone and lacks a portion of them. The sample lists 350,000 or so clones, 85% to 90% occurring once. Sequences were obtained from PBMCs or T cells enriched from blood (not recorded which). These receptors originate from a woman in her twenties or thirties who had been exposed to COVID-19.

The chain has TRBV27 and TRBJ2-7; TRBD2 might be the D (5 bases). The CDR3 has 14 residues. Trimming took off 2 bases at V and 0 bases at J, with 8 bases between the two ends. Looked up from germline, CDR1 is MNHEY and CDR2 is SMNVEV (reference sequence). The CDR3 here is CASSLKAGSYEQYF. The DNA of the CDR3 is TGTGCCAGCAGTTTAAAGGCGGGCTCCTACGAGCAGTACTTC.

The genes are TRBV6-2 or TRBV6-3 and TRBJ1-6; D remains unclear. V lost 2 bases, J lost 7 bases, and 9 bases lay in between. Germline V gives CDR1 MNHEY, CDR2 SVGEGT. This CDR3 is built from 14 residues. Here the CDR3 reads CASSYDVGNSPLHF. The CDR3 DNA sequence: TGTGCCAGCAGTTACGACGTGGGCAATTCACCCCTCCACTTT.

The sample holds one count of this clone. This chain uses TRBV6-5 with TRBJ1-6; TRBD1 agrees at 8 bases. Germline V gene sequence: CDR1 MNHEY, CDR2 SVGAGI. V lost 8 bases to trimming and J lost 2 bases; unmatched junction nucleotides: 5. CDR3 length equals 15 residues. The DNA for the CDR3 is TGTGCCAGCCAGCCGGACAGGGCCTATAATTCACCCCTCCACTTT. Its protein product is CASQPDRAYNSPLHF.

V is TRBV19 and J is TRBJ1-1; 7 bases align to TRBD1. The trim removed 3 bases at V and 1 base at J, leaving 8 bases unmatched. CDR1 and CDR2 from the germline V gene are LNHDA and SQIVND (reference sequence). The CDR3 totals 16 residues. CDR3 sequence: CASSISRDRSNTEAFF. The CDR3 DNA is TGTGCCAGTAGTATTAGTAGGGACAGATCGAACACTGAAGCTTTCTTT.

The V and J genes are TRBV4-2 and TRBJ2-4, with D unclear. Per germline, CDR1 LGHNA and CDR2 YNFKEQ. This CDR3 is 11 amino acids long. Deletions cut 3 bases from V and 8 bases from J, with 5 bases between. CDR3 nucleotide sequence: TGTGCCAGCAGCCAGGCGGACATTCAGTACTTC. It codes for CASSQADIQYF.

This chain uses TRBV2 with TRBJ1-1; TRBD1 might be the D (5 bases). This CDR3 has 15 amino acids. Trimming removed 6 bases from V and 1 base from J, with 15 bases in between. CDR1 and CDR2 from the germline V gene are SNHLY and FYNNEI. For the CDR3, the DNA is TGTGCCAGCAGACCCACCTTGGGGGGGAACACTGAAGCTTTCTTT. Translating it yields CASRPTLGGNTEAFF.

The rearrangement uses TRBV6-5 and TRBJ2-7; TRBD1 agrees at 10 bases. This CDR3 contains 15 residues. The junction had 4 bases not matched to a gene; V was cut back by 2 bases and J by 3 bases. CDR1 and CDR2 from the germline V gene are MNHEY and SVGAGI. The CDR3 here is CASSYAGTGVYEQYF. The CDR3 DNA reads TGTGCCAGCAGTTACGCCGGGACAGGGGTCTACGAGCAGTACTTC.

The CDR3 DNA reads as TGTGCCAGCAGGGGCTTAGCTGGAAACACCATATATTTT. It specifies CASRGLAGNTIYF. The rearrangement joins TRBV27 to TRBJ1-3; no clear D. The germline gives CDR1 MNHEY, CDR2 SMNVEV (reference sequence). This CDR3 has 13 amino acids. V was trimmed by 6 bases and J by 2 bases, leaving 8 bases between them.

V gene TRBV27 combines with J gene TRBJ1-1, with 7 bases that match TRBD1. The CDR3 totals 15 residues. V shed 5 bases, J shed 0 bases, and the junction held 6 bases outside the gene matches. Germline V gene sequence: CDR1 MNHEY, CDR2 SMNVEV (reference sequence). Written as DNA, the CDR3 is TGTGCCAGCAGTCACATACAGGGGCTGAACACTGAAGCTTTCTTT. It is translated as CASSHIQGLNTEAFF.

The gene calls are TRBV6-2 or TRBV6-3 and TRBJ2-7, with 7 nucleotides matching TRBD2. Germline-derived CDR1 and CDR2 are MNHEY and SVGEGT. The CDR3 consists of 18 residues. V lost 0 bases, J lost 1 base, and 12 bases stayed unmatched. The CDR3 loop is CASSYSITQTSRSYEQYF. For the CDR3, the DNA is TGTGCCAGCAGTTACTCAATAACTCAGACTAGCAGGTCCTACGAGCAGTACTTC.

The gene calls are TRBV3-1 (or the pseudogene TRBV3-2) and TRBJ1-5; TRBD1 matches 7 bases. CDR1 and CDR2 from the germline V gene are LGHDT and YNNKEL (reference sequence). The CDR3 covers 13 residues. With 8 bases clipped from V and 4 bases from J, the junction kept 5 bases outside the gene matches. CDR3 in DNA: TGTGCCAGCGGTGACAGGGAAAATCAGCCCCAGCATTTT. Amino acids: CASGDRENQPQHF.

V is TRBV7-9 and J is TRBJ1-3; D call uncertain. CDR1 and CDR2 from the germline V gene are SEHNR and FQNEAQ (reference sequence). The V and J ends lost 5 bases and 0 bases respectively, with 17 bases between them. This CDR3 is 17 amino acids long. The CDR3 loop is CASSPQGGTLSGNTIYF. The CDR3, as DNA: TGTGCCAGCAGCCCCCAAGGCGGAACCCTCTCTGGAAACACCATATATTTT.

The chain has TRBV5-4 and TRBJ1-5; TRBD1 matches at 8 bases. V shed 4 bases, J shed 11 bases, and the junction held 14 bases outside the gene matches. Germline values: CDR1 SGHNT, CDR2 YYREEE (reference sequence). This CDR3 is 15 amino acids long. CDR3 nucleotide sequence: TGTGCCAGCAGCATAGACAGGGGTGGCAGCGAGGCCCAGCATTTT. The encoded protein is CASSIDRGGSEAQHF. Full variable domain (outside the CDR3, taken from reference TRBV5-4 and TRBJ1-5): ETGVTQSPTHLIKTRGQQVTLRCSSQSGHNTVSWYQQALGQGPQFIFQYYREEENGRGNFPPRFSGLQFPNYSSELNVNALELDDSALYLCASSIDRGGSEAQHFGDGTRLSIL.

This clone was seen only once. CDR3 sequence reads: CASGGVGEQFF. In DNA form, the CDR3 reads TGTGCCAGTGGAGGGGTGGGCGAGCAGTTCTTC. The chain couples TRBV10-3 to TRBJ2-1, with D perhaps matching TRBD2 (6 bases). CDR1 is ENHRY and CDR2 is SYGVKD in the germline V gene. CDR3 length equals 11 residues. V dropped 10 bases and J dropped 10 bases, with 14 bases sitting between them.

This clone was picked up a small number of times. V usage is TRBV5-4 and J usage is TRBJ2-5; TRBD1 matches at 7 bases. Germline V gives CDR1 SGHNT, CDR2 YYREEE (reference sequence). V dropped 4 bases and J dropped 1; count of bases not matched to a gene: 10. The CDR3 covers 16 residues. The CDR3 loop is CASSLGDRGFQETQYF. The CDR3 bases are TGTGCCAGCAGCCTCGGGGACAGAGGCTTCCAAGAGACCCAGTACTTC.

The genes are TRBV10-3 and TRBJ2-3; tentatively, D is TRBD2 (6 bases). Trimming shortened V by 4 bases and J by 3 bases, and 17 bases separated the two germline ends. This CDR3 has 16 residues. Per germline, CDR1 ENHRY and CDR2 SYGVKD. The CDR3 loop reads CAISGDSGPGTDTQYF. The CDR3 coding sequence is TGTGCCATCAGTGGAGATAGCGGCCCGGGGACAGATACGCAGTATTTT.

This chain links TRBV27 with TRBJ2-5; the D gene is possibly TRBD2 (6 bases). This CDR3 is 13 amino acids long. Germline lookup yields CDR1 MNHEY and CDR2 SMNVEV (reference sequence). V shed 6 bases and J shed 5 bases, with 13 bases lying between them. CDR3 sequence (DNA): TGTGCCAGCAGCCCGACTAGAAAGGAGACCCAGTACTTC. Protein sequence: CASSPTRKETQYF.

V gene TRBV28 combines with J gene TRBJ2-1; 11 bases map to TRBD1. The ends lost 10 bases at V and 6 bases at J; junction bases unmatched: 8. Germline CDR1 is MDHEN and CDR2 is SYDVKM. The CDR3 extends over 14 amino acids. CDR3 sequence (DNA): TGTGCCAATTCAGGTGGGACAGGGGGCAATGAGCAGTTCTTC. Protein: CANSGGTGGNEQFF.

The gene calls are TRBV12-3 or TRBV12-4 and TRBJ2-7; D uncertain. Trimming removed 3 bases at V and 6 bases at J, with 6 bases between. CDR3 length: 11 amino acids. The CDR3 reads CASSLRSEQYF. The CDR3 DNA reads as TGTGCCAGCAGTTTGAGGTCCGAGCAGTACTTC.

The rearrangement joins TRBV28 to TRBJ2-3, with 8 nucleotides matching TRBD2. The V gene end was trimmed by 4 bases and the J gene end by 2 bases; junction bases not matched to a gene: 8. The CDR3 consists of 16 residues. CDR1 MDHEN and CDR2 SYDVKM come from the germline V gene. The CDR3 sequence is CASSYLLREATDTQYF. In DNA, the CDR3 is TGTGCCAGCAGTTATTTATTGCGGGAGGCCACAGATACGCAGTATTTT.

This CDR3 is CASSEALAGANEQFF. In DNA form, the CDR3 reads TGTGCCAGCAGTGAGGCACTAGCGGGAGCCAATGAGCAGTTCTTC. V is TRBV6-4 and J is TRBJ2-1; 11 bases align to TRBD2. J gave up 6 bases and V 3 bases, and 4 bases lay outside the gene matches. Germline V gives CDR1 MRHNA, CDR2 SNTAGT. This CDR3 comprises 15 residues.

The chain is built from TRBV3-1 (or the pseudogene TRBV3-2) and TRBJ2-5; the D gene is possibly TRBD2 (5 bases). The germline CDR1 and CDR2 sequences are LGHDT and YNNKEL (reference sequence). The CDR3 sequence is 15 residues long. Trimming took off 0 bases at V and 5 bases at J, with 13 bases between the two ends. In DNA, the CDR3 is TGTGCCAGCAGCCAAGATCCCGGGCGGGTGGAGACCCAGTACTTC. This translates into CASSQDPGRVETQYF.

This chain uses TRBV24-1 with TRBJ2-2; TRBD2 matches 9 bases. V shed 0 bases and J 7 bases; nucleotides not matched to a gene: 14. The CDR3 contains 19 residues. CDR1 and CDR2 (germline): KGHDR, SFDVKD. The CDR3: CATSDLTRGVAGAVGELFF. Written as DNA, the CDR3 is TGTGCCACCAGTGATTTGACCCGGGGGGTAGCGGGAGCGGTCGGGGAGCTGTTTTTT.

The chain links TRBV25-1 to TRBJ2-1, with 12 bases that match TRBD1. The V and J ends lost 6 bases and 10 bases, in that order; junction bases with no gene match: 10. This CDR3 has 15 residues. Germline CDR1 reads MGHDK; CDR2 reads SYGVNS. CDR3 protein: CASRGPGTGGMEQFF. As DNA, the CDR3 is TGTGCCAGCAGGGGACCCGGGACAGGGGGCATGGAGCAGTTCTTC.